This T cell receptor beta chain was sequenced during a study of control samples from healthy donors and cancer patients (dated by TCRdb to the early 2020s). The library was produced with the immunoSEQ multiplex PCR assay. The immuneACCESS repertoire file appears here via TCRdb, limited to in-frame rearrangements. These files lack a portion of the clones; in checked studies, under half of the deficit traces to unresolved V genes, and the cause of the others is not known. The sample table lists about 83,000 clones, 75% to 95% of them with a count of one. The ten most abundant clones make up 15% to 20% of the sample. Comment on this clone: Its cognate antigen has yet to be identified. Base qualities were left out, and no much larger clone turns up one base away.

Sequences were obtained from blood. The receptor was derived from a man in his fifties or sixties in good health.

The sequence in DNA is TGTGCCTGGGTCGACAGGCGTACCTACGAGCAGTACTTC. This yields the protein CAWVDRRTYEQYF. The chain uses TRBV30 and TRBJ2-7, and perhaps TRBD1 as D gene, on 6 matching bases. CDR1 is given as GTSNPN and CDR2 as SVGIG, both from the germline V gene (reference sequence). The germline ends are 13 bases apart after V is trimmed by 5 bases and J by 2 bases. From cysteine to phenylalanine, the CDR3 is 13 amino acids long. Left in the record is the CDR3 DNA by itself, 39 bases read in frame from the first base.